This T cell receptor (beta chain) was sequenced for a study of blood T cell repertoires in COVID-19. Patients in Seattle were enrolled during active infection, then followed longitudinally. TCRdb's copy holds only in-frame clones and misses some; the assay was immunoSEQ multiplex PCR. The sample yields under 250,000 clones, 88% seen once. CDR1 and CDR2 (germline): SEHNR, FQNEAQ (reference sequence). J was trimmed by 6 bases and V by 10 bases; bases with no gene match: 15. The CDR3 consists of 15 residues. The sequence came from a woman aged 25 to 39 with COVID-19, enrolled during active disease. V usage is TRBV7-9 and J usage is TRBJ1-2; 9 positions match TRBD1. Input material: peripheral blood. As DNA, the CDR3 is TGTGCCACTGAGAGGGGACAGGGAGACACTGATGGCTACACCTTC. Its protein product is CATERGQGDTDGYTF.